The 4 T cell receptor beta chains given below trace back to one sample, sequenced in a study of shared clonotypes between healthy human individuals. Libraries were prepared by immunoSEQ multiplex PCR; TCRdb keeps only in-frame clonotypes and omits some of them. The sample holds hundreds of thousands of clones, roughly four fifths seen once. The sample taken for sequencing was PBMCs. The receptors here all came from a middle-aged woman in good health. Some clones in this sample may be carry-over from other donors' samples.

V and J are TRBV18 and TRBJ2-2, with D perhaps matching TRBD1 (5 bases). V was clipped by 2 bases and J by 3 bases, with 7 bases between them. The germline CDR1 and CDR2 sequences are KGHSH and LQKENI. This CDR3 contains 14 residues. The CDR3 is CASSPGAHTGELFF. The CDR3, as DNA: TGTGCCAGCTCACCAGGGGCCCACACCGGGGAGCTGTTTTTT.

As concerns this clone: The same CDR3 arises from other DNA sequences in this sample as well. V gene TRBV15 combines with J gene TRBJ2-7, with D possibly matching TRBD1 (6 bases). The CDR3 extends over 14 amino acids. Germline V CDR1 and CDR2: LNHNV, YYDKDF (reference sequence). V gave up 0 bases and J gave up 6 bases, with 12 bases separating them. The CDR3 sequence: CATSRDRGSGEQYF. Written as DNA, the CDR3 is TGTGCCACCAGCAGAGACAGGGGATCGGGCGAGCAGTACTTC. The full variable domain, rest sourced from reference TRBV15 and TRBJ2-7, is DAMVIQNPRYQVTQFGKPVTLSCSQTLNHNVMYWYQQKSSQAPKLLFHYYDKDFNNEADTPDNFQSRRPNTSFCFLDIRSPGLGDTAMYLCATSRDRGSGEQYFGPGTRLTVT.

The chain recombines TRBV5-1 with TRBJ2-5, with D possibly matching TRBD2 (5 bases). CDR3 size: 14 residues. The V gene lost 2 bases and the J gene lost 5 bases, with 13 bases spanning the gap. CDR1 and CDR2 from the germline V gene are SGHRS and YFSETQ. In DNA form, the CDR3 reads TGCGCCAGCAGCTTTGTGGGAGTGGGGGAGACCCAGTACTTC. This translates into CASSFVGVGETQYF.

This rearrangement joins TRBV5-1 to TRBJ2-7; the match to TRBD1 covers 8 bases. Germline V gene data show CDR1 as SGHRS and CDR2 as YFSETQ. Germline trimming cut 4 bases from V and 5 bases from J; bases unmatched to any gene: 11. This CDR3 is 15 amino acids long. The CDR3 here is CASSPPVQGVDEQYF. DNA for the CDR3: TGCGCCAGCAGCCCACCGGTACAGGGGGTCGACGAGCAGTACTTC.